This TCR beta chain appears in the sequencing data of a study of blood T cells in healthy people across ages (dated by TCRdb to the mid-2010s). With respect to the entire study: Template switching captured roughly one uniquely barcoded TCR beta cDNA molecule per two T cells in model experiments. To avoid experimental bias, donors of different ages were randomly spread across the sequencing lanes. Four age groups were formed from the donors: young (average approximately 16 years), middle-aged (approximately 40), aged (around 68) and long-lived (about 80). The study measured age-related changes in TCR beta repertoire diversity using deep sequencing normalized with unique cDNA molecular identifiers. Two additional independent replicas of 1 million unique cDNA reads from the same blood draw were analyzed for two donors (one aged 18 to 29 and one aged 80 or older).

Beyond this particular receptor, the publication reports: Donor CMV infection status was unknown, potentially confounding age-related changes in expanded clonotypes. There was a strong correlation between observed TCR beta diversity and the percentage of naive T cells measured by flow cytometry. Estimates of total diversity based on one million sequenced T cells were considered lower bounds and underestimates. Compared with the aged group, the long-lived group had more naive CD4+ T cells, fewer expanded clones and increased TCR diversity, suggesting age selection. Observed TCR beta diversity per million T cells fell roughly linearly with age, and a significant reduction was already apparent by age around 40. Bulk unsorted PBMC profiling prevented conclusive comparison of naive and antigen-experienced compartments.

Preparation of the library involved 5' RACE. Data came from an Illumina HiSeq 2500. A second PCR of roughly 7 to 12 cycles was run with a J-beta primer mix and a sample-barcoded 5' primer. A unique molecular identifier was introduced onto each TCR beta cDNA molecule by a template-switch 5' adaptor carrying 12 random nucleotides. Each sample yielded at least 3 million CDR3-containing paired-end reads. First-strand cDNA synthesis was performed from all RNA using the Mint cDNA synthesis kit, with priming by a TRBC-specific oligonucleotide. Following uracil-DNA glycosylase treatment, a first 18-cycle PCR with universal primers M1SS and BC2_uni_R was performed on all cDNA. Concerning the study's data processing: Each sample was normalized by randomly selecting 1 million high-quality reads, each carrying a distinct molecular identifier. Instead of being binned into consensus sequences, reads that shared molecular identifiers were thrown out. MiTCR, with a Q25 quality threshold and the strictest error-elimination algorithm, was used for CDR3 identification, clonotype clustering and error correction. A nonparametric unseen species model using Euler transformation provided a lower-bound estimate of total TCR beta diversity. TCRdb ran its own pipeline on the public reads, namely fastp trimming at Q25 and MiXCR clone calling, and kept in-frame beta chains. Duplicate CDR3 protein sequences are folded into a single record with the most common DNA and genes. The V and J calls come from TCRdb's annotation, not from the publication. This sample is represented by over 1.5 million distinct CDR3 sequences; around 48% of them were singletons. Of the sample, over 2% is held by the ten largest clones.

Donors were 39 systemically healthy Caucasian individuals from Russia aged 6 to 90 years. About 10 milliliters of peripheral blood were collected from each donor into EDTA-treated Vacutainer tubes. PBMCs were isolated by Ficoll-Paque density-gradient centrifugation, with at least 6 million obtained per sample. Total RNA was extracted from PBMCs with Trizol reagent, with at least 6 micrograms obtained per sample. For every donor, an aliquot of PBMCs went through flow cytometry to measure the percentages of naive CD45RAhigh/CD27high T cells. As for this clonotype: Its recognized antigen is unknown. No base qualities exist here, and no much larger clone lies one base off it.

CDR1 DFQATT and CDR2 SNEGSKA were looked up in the germline V gene (reference sequence). The CDR3 goes from the cysteine to the phenylalanine over 13 residues. Only the CDR3 DNA stays, 39 bases, in frame from base 1. From V the trimming removes 8 bases and from J it removes 1 base, while the gene matches leave 5 bases of the junction unaccounted for. In this chain, TRBV20-1 is recombined with TRBJ2-1; 7 of the junction bases match TRBD1. The sequencing input was blood. The TCR sequence derives from a woman in her thirties or forties in good health. CDR3 loop: CSKNRGSYNEQFF. In nucleotides, the sequence is TGCAGTAAGAACAGGGGATCCTACAATGAGCAGTTCTTC.